This TCR beta chain comes out of a study of T-cell reconstitution after alpha-beta-depleted transplantation in children. A library of TCRbeta sequences, prepared with unique molecular identifiers, was generated. TCRdb called the PCR reads again in MiXCR, with one record for every CDR3 protein. The repertoire has under 450,000 distinct CDR3 sequences, roughly 15% of them found once; the top ten carry approximately 4.2%. This clonotype occurred many times. With 0 bases removed from V and 8 bases from J, the gap between germline ends came to 7 bases. CDR1 and CDR2 from the germline V gene are MNHEY and SVGAGI. The CDR3 loop spans 13 amino acids.

This TCR was sampled from a human donor who donated a stem cell graft to a child with Fanconi anemia. The genes are TRBV6-5 and TRBJ2-2; D is ambiguous. The sample was PBMCs, taken from the stem cell graft. This CDR3 reads CASSYSRLGELFF. In DNA form, the CDR3 reads TGTGCCAGCAGTTACTCGCGTTTAGGGGAGCTGTTTTTT.